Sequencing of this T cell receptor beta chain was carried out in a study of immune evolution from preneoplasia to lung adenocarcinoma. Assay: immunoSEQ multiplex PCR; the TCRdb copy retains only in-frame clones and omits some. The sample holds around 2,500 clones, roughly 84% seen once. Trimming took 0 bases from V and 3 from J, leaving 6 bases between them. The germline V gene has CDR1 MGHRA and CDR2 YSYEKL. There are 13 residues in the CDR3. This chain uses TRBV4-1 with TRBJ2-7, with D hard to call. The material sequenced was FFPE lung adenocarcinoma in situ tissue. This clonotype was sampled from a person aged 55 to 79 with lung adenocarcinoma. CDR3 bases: TGCGCCAGCAGCCAAGAATCCCGCTACGAGCAGTACTTC. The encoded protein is CASSQESRYEQYF.